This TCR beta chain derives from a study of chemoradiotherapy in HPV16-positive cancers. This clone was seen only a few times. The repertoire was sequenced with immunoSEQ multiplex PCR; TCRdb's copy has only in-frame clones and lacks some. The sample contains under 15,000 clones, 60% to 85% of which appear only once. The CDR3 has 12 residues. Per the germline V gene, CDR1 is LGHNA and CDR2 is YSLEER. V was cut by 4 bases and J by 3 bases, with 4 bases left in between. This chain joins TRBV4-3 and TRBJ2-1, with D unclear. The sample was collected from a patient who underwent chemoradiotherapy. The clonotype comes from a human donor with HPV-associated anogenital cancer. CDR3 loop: CASSRSYNEQFF. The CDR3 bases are TGCGCCAGCAGCCGGAGCTACAATGAGCAGTTCTTC.